The rows below give T cell receptor beta chains drawn from one sample of a study of cytomegalovirus exposure and HLA in healthy donors. Sequencing used immunoSEQ multiplex PCR; TCRdb keeps in-frame clones, though not all of them. The table lists 150,000 to 200,000 clones, about 86% of them singletons. The sequenced material came from PBMCs. These receptors all come from a man aged 35 to 55 in good health and CMV-seropositive. CDR3s leave out the opening cysteine and the closing phenylalanine or tryptophan.

V gene: TRBV14; CDR3 protein: ASSQTDSSNSPLH
V gene: TRBV5-1; CDR3 protein: ASSLGSGNTGELF
V gene: TRBV27; CDR3 protein: ASSFLQGHGYT
V gene: TRBV14; CDR3 protein: ASSQVRQGEETQY
V gene: TRBV9; CDR3 protein: ASSVSDRVHSQETQY
V gene: TRBV7-2; CDR3 protein: ASSLSPPGTGDSYT
V gene: TRBV29-1; CDR3 protein: SVDGGSLGNTIY
V gene: TRBV7-3; CDR3 protein: ASSSDGTGAF
V gene: TRBV10-3; CDR3 protein: AIPGGPANTGELF
V gene: TRBV5-1; CDR3 protein: ASSLQNTGELF
V gene: TRBV5-1; CDR3 protein: ASSLGQGGFEQY
V gene: TRBV28; CDR3 protein: ASSGTANTEAF
V gene: TRBV19; CDR3 protein: ASSMGGTSFSEQY
V gene: TRBV19; CDR3 protein: ASSISSTGNRIAF
V gene: TRBV12-5; CDR3 protein: ASGRVEGARDADTQY
V gene: TRBV27; CDR3 protein: ASSLGAGGSYEQY
V gene: TRBV5-1; CDR3 protein: ASSLVGQGNEQY
V gene: TRBV19; CDR3 protein: ASSIDKVGTGDNEQF
V gene: TRBV6-5; CDR3 protein: ASSYLGLAGAGWY
V gene: TRBV28; CDR3 protein: ASSFIPDRYSNQPQH
V gene: TRBV5-1; CDR3 protein: ASSSGQSSGANVLT
V gene: TRBV7-8; CDR3 protein: ASSLGSRQSYT
V gene: TRBV4-1; CDR3 protein: ASSHGPRSTDTQY
V gene: TRBV27; CDR3 protein: ASSLRWGTSGMYLDEQF
V gene: TRBV7-2; CDR3 protein: ASSLASGSSLEQY
V gene: TRBV9; CDR3 protein: ASSPPFLAKNIQY
V gene: TRBV7-9; CDR3 protein: ASSHGTGLPFSYEQY